This TCR beta chain was identified during a study of CD8+ T cells in alopecia areata. Extracted from the samples, RNA was reverse transcribed into cDNA to serve as the sequencing template. Profiling relied on immunoSEQ multiplex PCR, and the TCRdb table lists in-frame clones only, not all of them. The sample includes some 150,000 clones, 67% of them seen just once. This clonotype was sampled from a human donor with alopecia areata. Here the sequenced sample was CD8+ T cells sorted from blood, taken at week 0.

Here the CDR3 reads CASSLRWGNEQFF. In DNA form, the CDR3 reads TGTGCCAGCAGTTTAAGATGGGGCAATGAGCAGTTCTTC. The gene calls are TRBV27 and TRBJ2-1; D remains unclear. The germline gives CDR1 MNHEY, CDR2 SMNVEV (reference sequence). CDR3 length: 13 amino acids. Trimming removed 2 bases from V and 6 bases from J, with 8 bases in between.